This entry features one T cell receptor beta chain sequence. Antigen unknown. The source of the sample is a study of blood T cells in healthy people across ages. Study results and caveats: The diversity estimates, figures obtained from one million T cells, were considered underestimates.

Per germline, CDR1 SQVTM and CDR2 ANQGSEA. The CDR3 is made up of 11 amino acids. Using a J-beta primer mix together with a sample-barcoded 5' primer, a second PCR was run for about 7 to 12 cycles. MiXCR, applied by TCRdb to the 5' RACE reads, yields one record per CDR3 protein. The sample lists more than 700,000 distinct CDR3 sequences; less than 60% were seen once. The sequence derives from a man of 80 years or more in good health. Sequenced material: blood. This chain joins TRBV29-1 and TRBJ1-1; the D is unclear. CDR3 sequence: CSCLGNTEAFF. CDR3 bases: TGCAGTTGTCTGGGAAACACTGAAGCTTTCTTT.